The 26 T cell receptor beta chains presented below share a single source sample, sequenced in a study of response to subunit inactivated influenza vaccine. TCRdb re-called the RT-PCR reads with MiXCR, one entry per CDR3 protein. Seen here are some 500,000 distinct CDR3 sequences, about 17% observed once, and the top ten hold around 3%. The sequences come from CD4+ T cells sorted from PBMCs, collected about 24 months after vaccination. These receptor sequences come from a man in his fifties or sixties who received an inactivated influenza vaccine.

The rearrangement uses TRBV19 and TRBJ1-5; no clear D gene. Germline lookup yields CDR1 LNHDA and CDR2 SQIVND (reference sequence). Trimming stripped 7 bases from V and 3 bases from J, with 16 bases between. CDR3 length: 15 amino acids. Here the CDR3 DNA reads TGTGCCAGTAAACCCCCCGGGATTTTCAATCAGCCCCAGCATTTT. It codes for CASKPPGIFNQPQHF.

The sample holds a few counts of this clonotype. This chain joins TRBV11-2 and TRBJ2-7, with 9 bases lining up with TRBD2. The V gene end was trimmed by 4 bases and the J gene end by 4 bases; junction bases not matched to a gene: 5. The CDR3 covers 14 residues. Per germline, CDR1 SGHAT and CDR2 FQNNGV. The chain's CDR3 is CASSSLSGRYEQYF. The CDR3 DNA follows: TGTGCCAGCAGCTCGCTTAGCGGGAGATACGAGCAGTACTTC.

V gene TRBV7-3 combines with J gene TRBJ1-1; D perhaps matches TRBD1 (5 bases). CDR1 is SGHTA and CDR2 is FQGTGA in the germline V gene. The CDR3 is 13 residues long. Between the trimmed V and J ends, which lost 5 bases and 4 bases, there was a span of 11 bases. CDR3 loop: CASSEGTSTEAFF. The CDR3 nucleotides are TGTGCCAGCAGCGAGGGGACGTCCACTGAAGCTTTCTTT.

The table lists this clonotype with a few counts. The chain combines TRBV12-5 with TRBJ2-7; D is undetermined. The CDR3 is made up of 12 amino acids. Trimming shortened V by 1 base and J by 4 bases, and 5 bases separated the two germline ends. From germline, CDR1 is LGHNT and CDR2 FRNRAP. The CDR3: CASGLGLYEQYF. DNA for the CDR3: TGTGCTAGTGGTTTGGGACTGTACGAGCAGTACTTC.

This clonotype came up a few times. The V gene is TRBV7-2, the J gene TRBJ2-5; no definite D call. The germline gives CDR1 SGHTA, CDR2 FQGNSA. With 5 bases removed from V and 2 bases from J, the gap between germline ends came to 15 bases. The CDR3 runs 15 residues. This chain's CDR3 is CASSLGPLPQETQYF. The CDR3 DNA follows: TGTGCCAGCAGCCTAGGACCGCTCCCACAAGAGACCCAGTACTTC. Based on the CDR3 plus reference TRBV7-2 and TRBJ2-5, the full variable domain is GAGVSQSPSNKVTEKGKDVELRCDPISGHTALYWYRQSLGQGLEFLIYFQGNSAPDKSGLPSDRFSAERTGGSVSTLTIQRTQQEDSAVYLCASSLGPLPQETQYFGPGTRLLVL.

This clonotype was seen more than once but under ten times. This chain joins TRBV20-1 and TRBJ2-3, with 7 bases that match TRBD2. V was pared by 5 bases and J by 2 bases, with 10 bases of the junction left unmatched. Germline V gives CDR1 DFQATT, CDR2 SNEGSKA (reference sequence). CDR3 size: 15 residues. CDR3 nucleotides: TGCAGTGCTGGCCGAGGGCGGGGGACCACAGATACGCAGTATTTT. This translates into CSAGRGRGTTDTQYF.

The CDR3 coding sequence is TGTGCCAGCAGCTTAGCGACAGGGGCCACCATATATTTT. Translating gives CASSLATGATIYF. The V and J genes are TRBV7-2 and TRBJ1-3; TRBD1 aligns across 8 bases. The CDR3 is made up of 13 amino acids. Trimming at V came to 0 bases and at J to 9 bases, leaving 1 base not matched to a gene. Germline V lookup: CDR1 SGHTA, CDR2 FQGNSA.

In its sample, this clonotype was seen a few times. CDR3 amino acids: CASSLKSRGEQYF. The CDR3 coding sequence is TGTGCCAGCAGCTTAAAGTCCAGGGGCGAGCAGTACTTC. The chain links TRBV14 to TRBJ2-7, with a weak D call TRBD1 (6 bases). Germline V lookup: CDR1 SGHDN, CDR2 FVKESK. The CDR3 is made up of 13 amino acids. V dropped 5 bases and J dropped 6 bases, with 14 bases sitting between them.

There are many counts of this clonotype. The chain combines TRBV12-3 or TRBV12-4 with TRBJ1-6, with D hard to call. The CDR3 contains 12 residues. Trimming pared 4 bases from V and 9 bases from J, leaving 7 bases between. CDR3 region: CASSSGVSPLHF. In nucleotides, the CDR3 is TGTGCCAGCAGTTCCGGGGTTTCACCCCTCCACTTT.

This clonotype occurred a few times. The gene calls are TRBV20-1 and TRBJ2-3; 10 nucleotides line up with TRBD2. Germline CDR1 DFQATT, CDR2 SNEGSKA (reference sequence). This CDR3 is 14 amino acids long. This CDR3 is CSGGSGGSTDTQYF. CDR3 nucleotides: TGCAGCGGAGGTAGCGGGGGGAGCACAGATACGCAGTATTTT.

This clonotype appeared a few times. The CDR3 is CASSVPQGLWPQHF. CDR3 nucleotides: TGTGCCAGCAGCGTACCACAGGGGCTTTGGCCCCAGCATTTT. The genes are TRBV9 and TRBJ1-5, with 7 bases that match TRBD1. Trimming at V came to 1 base and at J to 9 bases, leaving 7 bases not matched to a gene. CDR1 is SGDLS, CDR2 YYNGEE, per germline. The CDR3 totals 14 residues. The whole variable domain, remainder taken from reference TRBV9 and TRBJ1-5, is DSGVTQTPKHLITATGQRVTLRCSPRSGDLSVYWYQQSLDQGLQFLIQYYNGEERAKGNILERFSAQQFPDLHSELNLSSLELGDSALYFCASSVPQGLWPQHFGDGTRLSIL.

This clonotype has more than one count but fewer than ten. The J gene is TRBJ1-5, the V gene TRBV6-2 or TRBV6-3, with a possible D match to TRBD1 (6 bases). Per the germline V gene, CDR1 is MNHEY and CDR2 is SVGEGT. The CDR3 contains 14 residues. Trimming took off 8 bases at V and 4 bases at J, with 15 bases between the two ends. The CDR3 sequence: CASCLQGPNQPQHF. The CDR3 region has the DNA TGTGCCAGCTGCCTACAGGGTCCTAATCAGCCCCAGCATTTT.

This clonotype was counted only a few times. The chain couples TRBV12-3 or TRBV12-4 to TRBJ2-6; D unclear. The V end lost 5 bases, the J end lost 9 bases, and 2 bases lay between the germline ends. The CDR3 spans 10 residues. The CDR3 reads CASSINVLTF. CDR3 coding DNA: TGTGCCAGCAGTATCAACGTCCTGACTTTC.

There are a few counts of this clonotype. Here the CDR3 DNA reads TGTGCCACCAGCAGAGGAGGTGCCCAAGAGACCCAGTACTTC. It specifies CATSRGGAQETQYF. This chain joins TRBV15 and TRBJ2-5; D uncertain. Germline CDR1 is LNHNV and CDR2 is YYDKDF (reference sequence). The CDR3 covers 14 residues. Trimming stripped 1 base from V and 1 base from J, with 7 bases between.

This clonotype has only a few counts. V usage is TRBV20-1 and J usage is TRBJ1-2; D perhaps matches TRBD1 (5 bases). CDR1 is DFQATT, CDR2 SNEGSKA, per germline (reference sequence). The CDR3 is 13 residues long. Trimming cost V 5 bases and J 7 bases, with 17 bases left between them. CDR3 bases: TGCAGTGCTTATCCGGGACGGCCGGTTGGCTACACCTTC. Its protein is CSAYPGRPVGYTF.

This chain links TRBV10-3 with TRBJ2-3; 8 nucleotides agree with TRBD2. This CDR3 contains 16 residues. Unmatched junction bases numbered 8, after V lost 6 bases and J lost 0 bases. CDR1 ENHRY and CDR2 SYGVKD come from the germline V gene. CDR3 loop: CAISSTSGTSTDTQYF. The CDR3 nucleotides read TGTGCCATCAGCTCCACTAGCGGAACTAGCACAGATACGCAGTATTTT.

The chain is built from TRBV12-3 or TRBV12-4 and TRBJ2-5, with unresolved D. V was cut by 1 base and J by 4 bases, with 10 bases left in between. The CDR3 has 14 amino acids. CDR3: CASSLGVQVETQYF. The CDR3 nucleotides are TGTGCCAGCAGTTTAGGGGTTCAGGTAGAGACCCAGTACTTC.

The rearrangement links TRBV7-6 to TRBJ2-3; the match to TRBD1 covers 8 bases. V gave up 5 bases and J gave up 0 bases; unmatched junction bases: 7. Germline loops: CDR1 SGHVS, CDR2 FNYEAQ. CDR3 length equals 16 residues. The CDR3 sequence is CASSPIRQGSTDTQYF. CDR3 nucleotide sequence: TGTGCCAGCAGCCCCATACGACAGGGGAGCACAGATACGCAGTATTTT. Complete variable domain (other parts from reference TRBV7-6 and TRBJ2-3): GAGVSQSPRYKVTKRGQDVALRCDPISGHVSLYWYRQALGQGPEFLTYFNYEAQQDKSGLPNDRFSAERPEGSISTLTIQRTEQRDSAMYRCASSPIRQGSTDTQYFGPGTRLTVL.

The chain carries TRBV2 and TRBJ1-5; perhaps TRBD1 as D (5 bases). Germline-derived CDR1 and CDR2 are SNHLY and FYNNEI. The CDR3 spans 13 residues. The V end was cut by 7 bases, the J end by 9 bases, with 16 bases between. CDR3 DNA: TGTGCCAGCAACCAGGGTTATGGGATGCCCCAGCATTTT. Translation gives CASNQGYGMPQHF.

V gene TRBV12-3 or TRBV12-4 combines with J gene TRBJ2-7; TRBD1 aligns across 7 bases. J gave up 5 bases and V 6 bases, and 7 bases lay outside the gene matches. The CDR3 extends over 13 amino acids. Written as DNA, the CDR3 is TGTGCCAGCAGCCCGACAGGGAGTGACGAGCAGTACTTC. This sequence encodes CASSPTGSDEQYF.

A few counts support this clonotype. V is TRBV12-3 or TRBV12-4 and J is TRBJ2-7, with D perhaps matching TRBD1 (6 bases). The V end lost 5 bases, the J end lost 2 bases, and 16 bases lay between the germline ends. This CDR3 has 15 amino acids. CDR3 amino acids: CASSHNPTGPYEQYF. CDR3 nucleotide sequence: TGTGCCAGCAGTCATAACCCGACAGGTCCCTACGAGCAGTACTTC.

The rearrangement uses TRBV5-6 and TRBJ2-3; 8 positions match TRBD1. Germline CDR1 and CDR2: SGHDT and YYEEEE. The CDR3 runs 16 residues. The V gene end was trimmed by 1 base and the J gene end by 4 bases; junction bases not matched to a gene: 8. This chain's CDR3 is CASSLRTGGNSDTQYF. In DNA form, the CDR3 reads TGTGCCAGCAGCTTGCGAACAGGGGGAAATTCAGATACGCAGTATTTT.

This chain uses TRBV7-9 with TRBJ2-1; a weak D match, TRBD1 (6 bases). CDR1 is SEHNR and CDR2 is FQNEAQ in the germline V gene (reference sequence). V was pared by 2 bases and J by 5 bases, with 10 bases between. This CDR3 has 14 residues. Here the CDR3 DNA reads TGTGCCAGCAGCTTATCCAGGGGCGACAATGAGCAGTTCTTC. This encodes CASSLSRGDNEQFF.

This chain joins TRBV6-5 and TRBJ2-1, with D possibly TRBD1 on 5 matching bases. There are 15 residues in the CDR3. V lost 0 bases, J lost 6 bases, and 12 bases lay in between. Germline values: CDR1 MNHEY, CDR2 SVGAGI. The CDR3 loop reads CASSYSSGSANEQFF. Written as DNA, the CDR3 is TGTGCCAGCAGTTACTCTTCAGGGTCCGCCAATGAGCAGTTCTTC.

V usage is TRBV20-1 and J usage is TRBJ2-5; D possibly corresponds to TRBD1 (6 bases). Trimming left V 2 bases short and J 4 bases short, with 17 bases between. CDR1 and CDR2 (germline): DFQATT, SNEGSKA (reference sequence). CDR3 length equals 15 residues. CDR3 in amino acids: CSARQGQVVGETQYF. Here the CDR3 DNA reads TGCAGTGCTAGACAGGGGCAAGTGGTTGGAGAGACCCAGTACTTC.

This clonotype was seen ten or more times. This chain uses TRBV12-3 or TRBV12-4 with TRBJ2-1, with 7 bases aligning to TRBD2. Trimming took 3 bases from V and 2 from J; bases not matched to a gene: 4. The CDR3 has 15 residues. CDR3 bases: TGTGCCAGCAGTTTGAGTGGGGGGGCCTACAATGAGCAGTTCTTC. Encoded protein: CASSLSGGAYNEQFF.